This entry features one T cell receptor (beta chain) sequence. Its antigen is still unknown. CDR3 length: 17 amino acids. The ends were cut back, 3 bases at V and 7 bases at J, with 25 bases in the middle. Germline V gene data show CDR1 as SGHTS and CDR2 as YDEGEE. TCRdb reprocessed the 5' RACE reads with MiXCR, giving one entry per CDR3 protein. The sample lists some 60,000 distinct CDR3 sequences, 10% to 15% occurring once. The record originates from a study of early T cells in non-severe SARS-CoV-2 infection. Study-wide points: In VDJdb matching, anti-spike CD8 responses were favored while private and CD4 specificities went missing.

The rearrangement uses TRBV5-8 and TRBJ1-2; possibly TRBD1 for D (6 bases). The source of this sequence is an adult who was a healthcare worker with PCR-confirmed SARS-CoV-2 infection or an uninfected control (not recorded which). This specimen was whole blood, taken at baseline. The CDR3 loop reads CASSSGVRQALGAGYTF. In DNA form, the CDR3 reads TGTGCCAGCAGCTCTGGGGTCCGACAGGCTCTGGGAGCTGGCTACACCTTC.